The T cell receptor (beta chain) described here comes from a study of cytomegalovirus exposure and HLA in healthy donors. This CDR3 has 16 residues. Per germline, CDR1 WSHSY and CDR2 SAAADI. Between the trimmed V and J ends, which lost 6 bases and 2 bases, there was a span of 18 bases. Study-level results: Certain indistinguishable V segments, among them TRBV6-2 and TRBV6-3, were excluded.

Vbeta (60) and Jbeta (13) primers were used in the PCR. The method was immunoSEQ multiplex PCR; TCRdb's version includes in-frame clones alone and lacks a portion of them. The table includes under 130,000 clones, 74% detected once. For this clone: Its cognate antigen is unknown.

This TCR derives from a man over 45 in good health and CMV-seropositive. Sequenced material: PBMCs. The chain links TRBV10-2 to TRBJ2-3; weak D call: TRBD1 (6 bases). The CDR3 DNA follows: TGCGCCAGCAGGGAGCGACTTGCAGGGGACACAGATACGCAGTATTTT. Amino acids: CASRERLAGDTDTQYF.